Each of the 5 T cell receptor beta chains below was sequenced from the same sample in a study of metastatic and nonmetastatic thyroid tumors. No treatment had been given to any patient before thyroid surgery. TCRdb re-clonotyped the PCR reads through MiXCR. Of fewer than 40,000 clones in the sample, roughly 25% are singletons; the top ten hold about 10%. Sample: blood. Source of these receptors: a female donor with papillary thyroid cancer or a benign thyroid nodule (not recorded which). Some clones in this sample may be carry-over from other donors' samples.

The V gene is TRBV20-1, the J gene TRBJ2-7; D is unresolved. CDR3 length equals 12 residues. Trimming took 2 bases from V and 5 from J, leaving 10 bases between them. Per germline, CDR1 DFQATT and CDR2 SNEGSKA (reference sequence). CDR3 coding DNA: TGCAGTGCTAGACACGGCTGTAACGAGCAGTACTTC. Protein sequence: CSARHGCNEQYF.

Many counts were recorded for this clone. The V call is TRBV2, the J call TRBJ2-1; 11 bases are shared with TRBD2. The CDR3 has 16 amino acids. With V trimmed by 5 bases and J by 7 bases, 10 bases remained unmatched. Germline V gene sequence: CDR1 SNHLY, CDR2 FYNNEI. The CDR3 DNA follows: TGTGCCAGCAGTATAGCGGGAGGGCTTATTGTTAATGAGCAGTTCTTC. This codes for CASSIAGGLIVNEQFF.

In its sample, this clone was seen many times. The rearrangement links TRBV12-3 or TRBV12-4 to TRBJ2-4, with D perhaps matching TRBD1 (5 bases). This CDR3 spans 16 amino acids. The V end lost 7 bases, the J end lost 0 bases, and 16 bases lay between the germline ends. CDR3 nucleotides: TGTGCCAGCAAGATCACAGGATCCTTAGCCAAAAACATTCAGTACTTC. It encodes CASKITGSLAKNIQYF.

The V gene is TRBV30, the J gene TRBJ2-3, with 11 bases matching TRBD2. V gave up 8 bases and J gave up 5 bases; unmatched junction bases: 3. Per the germline V gene, CDR1 is GTSNPN and CDR2 is SVGIG (reference sequence). This CDR3 spans 12 amino acids. The CDR3 sequence: CALGLAGDTQYF. CDR3 nucleotides: TGTGCCCTAGGACTAGCGGGAGATACGCAGTATTTT.

This clone was seen many times. J is TRBJ2-5 and V is TRBV20-1, with D perhaps TRBD1 (6 bases). The germline CDR1 and CDR2 sequences are DFQATT and SNEGSKA (reference sequence). V was shortened by 6 bases and J by 4 bases, with 18 bases between the two germline ends. The CDR3 covers 14 residues. CDR3: CSAVTGLSGETQYF. The CDR3 DNA reads as TGCAGTGCGGTGACAGGCCTGTCGGGAGAGACCCAGTACTTC.